The TCR beta chain under discussion was sequenced for a study of blood T cell repertoires in COVID-19. In the study overall: COVID-19 samples from acute and convalescent phases originated in the United States, Italy and Spain. T cells, B-cell-depleted T cells, or PBMCs supplied cDNA or gDNA.

The V gene's germline CDR1 is GTSNPN and CDR2 SVGIG (reference sequence). V lost 4 bases to trimming and J lost 1 base; unmatched junction nucleotides: 13. This CDR3 spans 17 amino acids. In this sample, this clone turned up once. Original processing methods: For nucleated cells, counts were estimated from reference gene primer amplification. Profiling relied on immunoSEQ multiplex PCR, and the TCRdb table lists in-frame clones only, not all of them. The DNA was the basis for D and trimming; V, J and clone size are from that table. The sample consists of roughly 84,000 clones, around four fifths of them appearing once.

Sample: peripheral blood. This TCR was recovered from a man at least 80 years old with active or convalescent COVID-19. The chain uses TRBV30 and TRBJ1-1, with 9 bases lining up with TRBD1. The CDR3: CAWTKPGQGYRNTEAFF. The CDR3 bases are TGTGCCTGGACTAAACCGGGACAGGGCTATAGGAACACTGAAGCTTTCTTT.